Sequencing of this T cell receptor (beta chain) was carried out in a study of beta chain features in type 1 diabetes. Across the whole study: Sorted cell examination encompassed roughly 110,000,000 cells across all samples.

CDR3 length: 14 amino acids. V lost 4 bases to trimming and J lost 7 bases, with 18 bases between them. Germline assignment: CDR1 SGHRS and CDR2 YFSETQ. In the case of this clone: The target antigen is unknown.

Overall study findings and caveats: Cells with high TCR expression could be over-represented when cDNA is sequenced. The study found moderately but significantly shorter TCRB CDR3s in all four CD4+ subsets of Type 1 diabetes patients. A pattern of fewer insertions and more deletions at VDJ junctions was seen in type 1 diabetes patients.

Once sorted, every population was more than 95% pure. Expressed TCRB transcripts were sequenced because the isolated RNA had all been reverse transcribed beforehand. Profiling relied on immunoSEQ multiplex PCR, and the TCRdb table lists in-frame clones only, not all of them. The sample has about 53,000 clones; around 60% are singletons. The rearrangement joins TRBV5-1 to TRBJ2-7, with a tentative D call TRBD1 (7 bases). The sample was stem cell memory CD4+ T cells from blood. The sequence derives from a woman aged 25 to 39 with type 1 diabetes. The CDR3 DNA sequence: TGCGCCAGCAGCACCGGCAGGGGGGACGGAGAGCAGTACTTC. This gives the protein CASSTGRGDGEQYF.